Listed below are T cell receptor beta chains from one sample, sequenced in a study of OX40 agonist ivuxolimab in advanced cancers. Profiled with immunoSEQ multiplex PCR; TCRdb holds only in-frame clones, not every one. The data hold fewer than 90,000 clones, with 89% observed a single time. The material sequenced was CD4+ or CD8+ T cells sorted from blood, taken in a trial of the OX40 agonist ivuxolimab. The source of these receptors is an adult with an advanced solid tumor such as melanoma, head and neck, liver or kidney cancer. Both conserved end residues are part of each CDR3. The order of the fields is V gene, clone size, D gene, J gene, CDR3 DNA, CDR3 protein. A D gene is named only where the DNA matches it firmly. Size tells how often a clone was seen (once, few, many) or the class of an expanded clone, and some rows leave it out.

v_call: TRBV27
clone_size: -
d_call: -
j_call: TRBJ2-5
cdr3_nt: TGTGCCATCCCCTCTTTTAGGGGGGGGGAGACCCAGTACTTC
cdr3_aa: CAIPSFRGGETQYF

v_call: TRBV5-1
clone_size: -
d_call: -
j_call: TRBJ2-7
cdr3_nt: TGCGCCAGCAGCTCGACGACAGACAATTTAGAGCAGTACTTC
cdr3_aa: CASSSTTDNLEQYF

v_call: TRBV7-8
clone_size: -
d_call: -
j_call: TRBJ1-5
cdr3_nt: TGTGCCAGCAGCAGGGGCAGGGCACTCAATCAGCCCCAGCATTTT
cdr3_aa: CASSRGRALNQPQHF

v_call: TRBV6-5
clone_size: -
d_call: -
j_call: TRBJ2-3
cdr3_nt: TGTGCCAGCAGCTCAGTGGCGGGGCGTGATACGCAGTATTTT
cdr3_aa: CASSSVAGRDTQYF

v_call: TRBV5-1
clone_size: once
d_call: -
j_call: TRBJ2-7
cdr3_nt: TGCGCCAGCACCCCCCTGGTAGGGGATTCCTACGAGCAGTACTTC
cdr3_aa: CASTPLVGDSYEQYF

v_call: TRBV18
clone_size: -
d_call: TRBD2
j_call: TRBJ2-3
cdr3_nt: TGTGCCAGCTCACCAGGGGCCCGACTAGCGGGCACAGATACGCAGTATTTT
cdr3_aa: CASSPGARLAGTDTQYF

v_call: TRBV9
clone_size: -
d_call: TRBD1
j_call: TRBJ1-2
cdr3_nt: TGTGCCAGCAGCCAGGGGGGGTGGTATGGCTACACCTTC
cdr3_aa: CASSQGGWYGYTF

v_call: TRBV18
clone_size: -
d_call: -
j_call: TRBJ1-1
cdr3_nt: TGTGCCAGCTCACGCGAAGACAGGAGCGAAGCTTTCTTT
cdr3_aa: CASSREDRSEAFF

v_call: TRBV5-1
clone_size: once
d_call: -
j_call: TRBJ2-1
cdr3_nt: TGCGCCAGCAGCTACTCCGGGGCAATCCCCTACAATGAGCAGTTCTTC
cdr3_aa: CASSYSGAIPYNEQFF

v_call: TRBV7-2
clone_size: -
d_call: TRBD1
j_call: TRBJ1-5
cdr3_nt: TGTGCCAGCAGCCTGCAGGGGGCCGTGAATCAGCCCCAGCATTTT
cdr3_aa: CASSLQGAVNQPQHF

v_call: TRBV7-2
clone_size: -
d_call: -
j_call: TRBJ2-2
cdr3_nt: TGTGCCAGCAGCGCGCCGGCGCGGACCGGGGAGCTGTTTTTT
cdr3_aa: CASSAPARTGELFF

v_call: TRBV7-3
clone_size: -
d_call: -
j_call: TRBJ2-5
cdr3_nt: TGTGCCAGCAGCTTCGCCCGGGAAGAGACCCAGTACTTC
cdr3_aa: CASSFAREETQYF

v_call: TRBV6-5
clone_size: -
d_call: -
j_call: TRBJ1-4
cdr3_nt: TGTGCCAGCAGTTCCCAGGGTACGGCTGAAAAACTGTTTTTT
cdr3_aa: CASSSQGTAEKLFF

v_call: TRBV5-1
clone_size: -
d_call: TRBD2
j_call: TRBJ2-3
cdr3_nt: TGCGCCAGCAGCCCCCGCCCTAGCGGGGGGACTAGCACAGATACGCAGTATTTT
cdr3_aa: CASSPRPSGGTSTDTQYF

v_call: TRBV5-8
clone_size: -
d_call: -
j_call: TRBJ1-3
cdr3_nt: TGTGCCAGCAGCGCGGGGCCTGGAAACACCATATATTTT
cdr3_aa: CASSAGPGNTIYF

v_call: TRBV2
clone_size: -
d_call: -
j_call: TRBJ1-2
cdr3_nt: TGTGCCAGTTTGAGCCCTGGCTATGGCTACACCTTC
cdr3_aa: CASLSPGYGYTF

v_call: TRBV6-5
clone_size: -
d_call: -
j_call: TRBJ1-1
cdr3_nt: TGTGCCAGCAGTTTGCGAGGAACTGAAGCTTTCTTT
cdr3_aa: CASSLRGTEAFF

v_call: TRBV9
clone_size: -
d_call: TRBD1
j_call: TRBJ2-7
cdr3_nt: TGTGCCAGCAGCGTAGGAGGGACAGGGGTTTACGAGCAGTACTTC
cdr3_aa: CASSVGGTGVYEQYF

v_call: TRBV6-5
clone_size: once
d_call: -
j_call: TRBJ1-2
cdr3_nt: TGTGCCAGCAGTTACTCGAGGGTCCCCTATGGCTACACCTTC
cdr3_aa: CASSYSRVPYGYTF

v_call: TRBV14
clone_size: -
d_call: -
j_call: TRBJ2-1
cdr3_nt: TGTGCCAGCAGCCAAGATAGCAGCGCTCGAACTTGGGAGCAGTTCTTC
cdr3_aa: CASSQDSSARTWEQFF

v_call: TRBV7-3
clone_size: -
d_call: TRBD1
j_call: TRBJ2-7
cdr3_nt: TGTGCCAGCAGCTTTGGACAGGTCGGCTCCTACGAGCAGTACTTC
cdr3_aa: CASSFGQVGSYEQYF

v_call: TRBV19
clone_size: -
d_call: TRBD2
j_call: TRBJ2-1
cdr3_nt: TGTGCCAGTAGTATAAGACTAGCGGGGGGGCAGAATGAGCAGTTCTTC
cdr3_aa: CASSIRLAGGQNEQFF

v_call: TRBV30
clone_size: -
d_call: -
j_call: TRBJ2-7
cdr3_nt: TGTGCCTGGAGTGTACGGGGGGCTTCACGTGAGCAGTACTTC
cdr3_aa: CAWSVRGASREQYF

v_call: TRBV7-9
clone_size: -
d_call: -
j_call: TRBJ1-1
cdr3_nt: TGTGCCAGCAGCTTTACCAGTGTAAGTGAAGCTTTCTTT
cdr3_aa: CASSFTSVSEAFF

v_call: TRBV6-5
clone_size: -
d_call: -
j_call: TRBJ2-7
cdr3_nt: TGTGCCACTGGTCGTCACGGGAGCTTGTACGAGCAGTACTTC
cdr3_aa: CATGRHGSLYEQYF

v_call: TRBV5-1
clone_size: -
d_call: -
j_call: TRBJ1-4
cdr3_nt: TGCGCCAGCAGCTTGGTGGGATGGGATGAAAAACTGTTTTTT
cdr3_aa: CASSLVGWDEKLFF

v_call: TRBV6-5
clone_size: -
d_call: -
j_call: TRBJ1-1
cdr3_nt: TGTGCCAGCAGGTCCCCTACTGAAGCTTTCTTT
cdr3_aa: CASRSPTEAFF

v_call: TRBV5-6
clone_size: -
d_call: -
j_call: TRBJ2-3
cdr3_nt: TGTGCCAGCAGCCCGCCCACTGATATAAGACGTACCCAGTATTTT
cdr3_aa: CASSPPTDIRRTQYF

v_call: TRBV30
clone_size: once
d_call: TRBD1
j_call: TRBJ2-7
cdr3_nt: TGTGCCTGGAACCGGGACAGGGGCCCTACGACGTGGTACTTC
cdr3_aa: CAWNRDRGPTTWYF

v_call: TRBV5-1
clone_size: -
d_call: -
j_call: TRBJ1-1
cdr3_nt: TGCGCCAGCAGACGGGCGGAGAACACTGAAGCTTTCTTT
cdr3_aa: CASRRAENTEAFF

v_call: TRBV10-3
clone_size: -
d_call: TRBD1
j_call: TRBJ2-2
cdr3_nt: TGTGCCATCAGTCCGGGACAGGGCTTCTCCGGGGAGCTGTTTTTT
cdr3_aa: CAISPGQGFSGELFF

v_call: TRBV6-6
clone_size: once
d_call: -
j_call: TRBJ1-2
cdr3_nt: TGTGCCAGCAGCGCAGGGAGCCTATACTATGGCTACACCTTC
cdr3_aa: CASSAGSLYYGYTF

v_call: TRBV15
clone_size: -
d_call: -
j_call: TRBJ1-1
cdr3_nt: TGTGCCACCAGCAGAGAGGAGAACACTGAAGCTTTCTTT
cdr3_aa: CATSREENTEAFF

v_call: TRBV7-2
clone_size: once
d_call: -
j_call: TRBJ1-2
cdr3_nt: TGTGCCAGCAGCTTAGCTTCTTCTGGGGGCTACACCTTC
cdr3_aa: CASSLASSGGYTF

v_call: TRBV2
clone_size: -
d_call: -
j_call: TRBJ2-3
cdr3_nt: TGTGCCAGCAGTGTCGGGAGTAGCACAGATACGCAGTATTTT
cdr3_aa: CASSVGSSTDTQYF

v_call: TRBV21-1
clone_size: -
d_call: -
j_call: TRBJ2-7
cdr3_nt: TGTGCCAGCAGCAAAAAACTAGCGGGAGGATACGAGCAGTACTTC
cdr3_aa: CASSKKLAGGYEQYF

v_call: TRBV9
clone_size: few
d_call: -
j_call: TRBJ1-2
cdr3_nt: TGTGCCAGCAGCGTAGGGGTGGTTTATGGCTACACCTTC
cdr3_aa: CASSVGVVYGYTF

v_call: TRBV9
clone_size: -
d_call: TRBD2
j_call: TRBJ2-1
cdr3_nt: TGTGCCAGCAGCGTAAGCCCCGGGGGGACTAGCGGTCATAATGAGCAGTTCTTC
cdr3_aa: CASSVSPGGTSGHNEQFF

v_call: TRBV9
clone_size: -
d_call: -
j_call: TRBJ2-7
cdr3_nt: TGTGCCAGCAGCGCCGCCCCGGACTATCTGGGGGAGCAGTACTTC
cdr3_aa: CASSAAPDYLGEQYF

v_call: TRBV5-1
clone_size: -
d_call: -
j_call: TRBJ1-3
cdr3_nt: TGCGCCAGCAGCTTGGTAGGGGAAGTTAGAAACACCATATATTTT
cdr3_aa: CASSLVGEVRNTIYF

v_call: TRBV6-1
clone_size: -
d_call: TRBD1
j_call: TRBJ2-3
cdr3_nt: TGTGCCAGCAGGAGACAGGGGGCCCCCCCAGATACGCAGTATTTT
cdr3_aa: CASRRQGAPPDTQYF

v_call: TRBV4-3
clone_size: -
d_call: -
j_call: TRBJ1-2
cdr3_nt: TGCGCCAGCAGCCAAGATGGCGCCGGGGCCTATGGCTACACCTTC
cdr3_aa: CASSQDGAGAYGYTF

v_call: TRBV19
clone_size: -
d_call: -
j_call: TRBJ2-3
cdr3_nt: TGTGCCAGTAAATGGGGGGCCGGCCCAGATACGCAGTATTTT
cdr3_aa: CASKWGAGPDTQYF

v_call: TRBV9
clone_size: -
d_call: TRBD2
j_call: TRBJ2-5
cdr3_nt: TGTGCCAGCAGCCTTGGGACTAGCGGGGCCCAAGAGACCCAGTACTTC
cdr3_aa: CASSLGTSGAQETQYF

v_call: TRBV19
clone_size: -
d_call: TRBD1
j_call: TRBJ1-3
cdr3_nt: TGTGCCAGTAGTATCGACAGGGGGTCTGGAAACACCATATATTTT
cdr3_aa: CASSIDRGSGNTIYF

v_call: TRBV5-1
clone_size: -
d_call: -
j_call: TRBJ2-2
cdr3_nt: TGCGCCAGCAGCTCCACAGGGATTAACACCGGGGAGCTGTTTTTT
cdr3_aa: CASSSTGINTGELFF

v_call: TRBV4-2
clone_size: -
d_call: -
j_call: TRBJ2-1
cdr3_nt: TGTGCCAGCAGCCAAGATTCAGGGCTATCCTACAATGAGCAGTTCTTC
cdr3_aa: CASSQDSGLSYNEQFF

v_call: TRBV6-1
clone_size: -
d_call: -
j_call: TRBJ1-1
cdr3_nt: TGTGCCAGCAGTGATGGGGGGGCGATGAACACTGAAGCTTTCTTT
cdr3_aa: CASSDGGAMNTEAFF

v_call: TRBV19
clone_size: -
d_call: TRBD1
j_call: TRBJ1-1
cdr3_nt: TGTGCCAGTAGTATACAGGGGGCTGGTACTGAAGCTTTCTTT
cdr3_aa: CASSIQGAGTEAFF

v_call: TRBV18
clone_size: -
d_call: -
j_call: TRBJ1-3
cdr3_nt: TGTGCCAGCTCACCAGCATCTGGAAACACCATATATTTT
cdr3_aa: CASSPASGNTIYF

v_call: TRBV30
clone_size: once
d_call: -
j_call: TRBJ1-1
cdr3_nt: TGTGCCTGGAAGAGGGAGGGGACTGAAGCTTTCTTT
cdr3_aa: CAWKREGTEAFF